This TCR beta chain emerged from a study of cytomegalovirus exposure and HLA in healthy donors. The study, taken as a whole, reports: Researchers reported in a later analysis that a missense DCLRE1C variant was tied to TCR beta V- and J-gene trimming. The listing of roughly 160 TCR beta chains classed them as cytomegalovirus-associated. CMV antigen specificity was confirmed in vitro for a few CMV-associated chains.

Germline V CDR1 and CDR2: MGHRA, YSYEKL. The V gene end was trimmed by 8 bases and the J gene end by 5 bases; junction bases not matched to a gene: 8. The CDR3 spans 14 residues. As to this clone: Its target is not known.

A multiplex PCR was run with 60 Vbeta primers and 13 Jbeta primers. Clones were read by immunoSEQ multiplex PCR, and TCRdb kept only the in-frame ones, dropping some. Among around 29,000 clones listed, roughly 66% were seen once. Material: PBMCs. The rearrangement joins TRBV4-1 to TRBJ2-5; 10 bases fit TRBD1. The clonotype originates from a male donor in good health and CMV-seropositive. Here the CDR3 reads CASARQGARETQYF. Written as DNA, the CDR3 is TGCGCCAGCGCCCGACAGGGGGCACGGGAGACCCAGTACTTC.